What follows are 21 T cell receptor beta chains derived from one specimen sequenced in a study of monozygotic twins with inflammatory bowel disease. Using the 5' RACE reads, TCRdb records one entry per CDR3 protein without DNA. The sample spans some 450,000 distinct CDR3 sequences; the ten largest clones claim 2% to 2.5%. Specimen: blood. The source of these receptors is a human donor with ulcerative colitis or Crohn's disease, or a healthy co-twin of an affected twin (not recorded which).

V gene TRBV28 combines with J gene TRBJ2-3; there is no DNA to check the TCRdb D call of TRBD2. This CDR3 has 13 amino acids. Germline loops: CDR1 MDHEN, CDR2 SYDVKM. This CDR3 is CASRLAGADTQYF.

The chain has TRBV7-2 and TRBJ1-6; TCRdb selects TRBD1, and the lack of DNA leaves this call unchecked. Germline CDR1 and CDR2: SGHTA and FQGNSA. The CDR3 contains 15 residues. CDR3 protein: CASSPGQGTNSPLHF.

The CDR3 protein is CATSDRNNYGYTF. The chain uses TRBV11-2 and TRBJ1-2; TCRdb selects TRBD1, and the lack of DNA leaves this call unchecked. In germline, CDR1 is SGHAT, CDR2 FQNNGV. CDR3 length equals 13 residues.

The chain employs TRBV29-1 and TRBJ2-1. The CDR3 has 11 residues. Germline V lookup: CDR1 SQVTM, CDR2 ANQGSEA. This chain's CDR3 is CSVAGVDEQFF.

The rearrangement links TRBV7-2 to TRBJ2-5; TCRdb returns TRBD2, unconfirmable since there is no DNA. Germline CDR1 and CDR2: SGHTA and FQGNSA. The CDR3 extends over 11 amino acids. The CDR3 sequence is CASSPAETQYF.

CDR3 sequence reads: CASSPSGGLEDEQFF. The chain recombines TRBV11-2 with TRBJ2-1; the TRBD2 assignment by TCRdb is unverifiable without DNA. The CDR3 runs 15 residues. CDR1 and CDR2 (germline): SGHAT, FQNNGV.

This rearrangement joins TRBV28 to TRBJ1-1. Germline V CDR1 and CDR2: MDHEN, SYDVKM. CDR3 length equals 15 residues. The CDR3 region is CASSLMEAGRTEAFF.

The gene calls are TRBV10-3 and TRBJ2-3; as DNA is missing, the TRBD2 call by TCRdb cannot be tested. The CDR3 consists of 16 residues. In germline, CDR1 is ENHRY, CDR2 SYGVKD. The CDR3: CAISAGGPGAVDTQYF.

This chain joins TRBV18 and TRBJ1-5; checking the TCRdb D call of TRBD1 is not possible without DNA. Looked up from germline, CDR1 is KGHSH and CDR2 is LQKENI. The CDR3 spans 16 residues. The chain's CDR3 is CASSPGQGAGNQPQHF.

The chain combines TRBV6-5 with TRBJ2-1; TCRdb picks TRBD2, but there is no DNA to check that call. From germline, CDR1 is MNHEY and CDR2 SVGAGI. The CDR3 sequence is 18 residues long. CDR3 sequence reads: CASSYPPASGGTYNEQFF.

This chain connects TRBV6-2 or TRBV6-3 to TRBJ1-6; absent DNA, TCRdb's TRBD1 call cannot be checked. CDR1 and CDR2 from the germline V gene are MNHEY and SVGEGT. The CDR3 contains 15 residues. This CDR3 is CASKAPAGEVSPLHF.

This chain links TRBV6-5 with TRBJ2-1; TCRdb's D call of TRBD2 is untestable without DNA. The CDR3 is 14 residues long. CDR1 is MNHEY and CDR2 is SVGAGI in the germline V gene. CDR3 residues: CASSYVLANNEQFF.

This chain uses TRBV7-9 with TRBJ1-4; the TCRdb D gene call, TRBD1, has no DNA to confirm it. The CDR3 loop spans 16 amino acids. Germline lookup yields CDR1 SEHNR and CDR2 FQNEAQ (reference sequence). CDR3 protein: CASSIRQGATNEKLFF.

This sequence joins TRBV20-1 and TRBJ2-3; the TRBD2 assignment by TCRdb is unverifiable without DNA. Germline V CDR1 and CDR2: DFQATT, SNEGSKA (reference sequence). This CDR3 has 18 residues. The CDR3 spells CSAIQIGTSGLTGDTQYF.

V and J are TRBV6-1 and TRBJ1-6; the D call of TRBD1 rests on TCRdb alone, since no DNA is present to check it. CDR1 and CDR2 from the germline V gene are MNHNS and SASEGT. CDR3 length: 16 residues. CDR3 amino acids: CASAVTDQGYNSPLHF.

The rearrangement uses TRBV5-5 and TRBJ1-2. Per germline, CDR1 SGHKS and CDR2 YYEKEE (reference sequence). The length of the CDR3 is 16 residues. The CDR3 loop reads CASSPTPDLYNYGYTF.

V is TRBV27 and J is TRBJ1-3; TCRdb indicates TRBD1, and absent DNA this call remains unverified. Per the germline V gene, CDR1 is MNHEY and CDR2 is SMNVEV (reference sequence). The CDR3 length is 15 residues. CDR3 loop: CASSLSWQSGNTIYF.

The rearrangement joins TRBV3-1 to TRBJ2-1; TCRdb's D call of TRBD2 is untestable without DNA. CDR1 LGHDT and CDR2 YNNKEL come from the germline V gene (reference sequence). The CDR3 runs 15 residues. The CDR3 here is CASSPTSGRYNEQFF.

The J gene is TRBJ1-1, the V gene TRBV4-3; the TRBD1 assignment by TCRdb is unverifiable without DNA. This CDR3 contains 16 residues. Germline V CDR1 and CDR2: LGHNA, YSLEER. The CDR3 sequence: CASSQSPDRGNTEAFF.

The chain employs TRBV29-1 and TRBJ2-7; TCRdb picks TRBD1, but there is no DNA to check that call. Germline V gene lookup returns CDR1 SQVTM and CDR2 ANQGSEA. The CDR3 length is 14 residues. The CDR3 loop reads CSVLGTGVSYEQYF.

The chain combines TRBV20-1 with TRBJ2-1. Germline values: CDR1 DFQATT, CDR2 SNEGSKA (reference sequence). CDR3 length equals 11 residues. The CDR3 spells CSASRNNEQFF.